The text below deals with one T cell receptor beta chain. This record belongs to a study of blood T cell repertoires in COVID-19. In the authors' workflow: Amplification of reference gene primers provided the estimated nucleated cell counts. Clones were sequenced by immunoSEQ multiplex PCR, and TCRdb holds only the in-frame ones, with some missing. That table gives V, J and clone size, and the DNA gave D and trimming. The sample has roughly 79,000 clones, approximately 88% seen once. Germline V CDR1 and CDR2: SGHNT, YYREEE (reference sequence). There are 19 residues in the CDR3. V was clipped by 0 bases and J by 1 base, with 20 bases between them.

Specimen: peripheral blood. The sequence derives from a woman in her fifties or sixties with acute or convalescent COVID-19. The V call is TRBV5-4, the J call TRBJ2-1; possible D gene TRBD2, 5 bases. This CDR3 is CASSLAEGADPSSYNEQFF. The CDR3 bases are TGTGCCAGCAGCTTGGCTGAGGGAGCGGACCCTTCTTCCTACAATGAGCAGTTCTTC.